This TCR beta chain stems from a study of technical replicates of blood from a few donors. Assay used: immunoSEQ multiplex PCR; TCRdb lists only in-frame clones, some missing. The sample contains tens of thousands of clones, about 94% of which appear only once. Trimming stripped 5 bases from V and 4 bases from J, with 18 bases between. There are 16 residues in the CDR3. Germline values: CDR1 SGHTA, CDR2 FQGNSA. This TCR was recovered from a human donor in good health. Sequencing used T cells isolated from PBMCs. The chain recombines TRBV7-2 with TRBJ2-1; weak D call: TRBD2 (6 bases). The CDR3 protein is CASSPIRGIQYNEQFF. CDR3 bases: TGTGCCAGCAGCCCCATCCGGGGGATTCAATACAATGAGCAGTTCTTC.